This record concerns one T cell receptor (beta chain) sequence. The antigen remains undetermined. This entry comes from a study of shared clonotypes between healthy human individuals. Study conclusions and caveats: Even with large depth, rarefaction showed that sorted-subset sequencing was incomplete. For naive CD4 cells, 5% to 6.5% of clonotypes were shared across a few donors.

Splitting of each subset's genomic DNA was done evenly across several immunoSEQ plates. Sequenced by immunoSEQ multiplex PCR; TCRdb stores in-frame clones only, minus some. The repertoire has roughly 400,000 clones, just over 95% of them found once; the top ten carry approximately 0.3%. Germline V CDR1 and CDR2: SEHNR, FQNEAQ (reference sequence). The V and J ends lost 1 base and 1 base respectively, with 13 bases between them. The CDR3 length is 16 residues. The TCR sequence derives from a man aged 30 to 39 in good health. The sequencing input was memory CD8+ T cells sorted from blood. Subset denoted: CD45RO+ cells pooled with CCR7-negative TemRA cells. The V call is TRBV7-9, the J call TRBJ1-1; maybe TRBD1 (5 bases). The CDR3 protein is CASSLDWGRGNTEAFF. CDR3 coding DNA: TGTGCCAGCAGCTTAGATTGGGGTAGGGGGAACACTGAAGCTTTCTTT.